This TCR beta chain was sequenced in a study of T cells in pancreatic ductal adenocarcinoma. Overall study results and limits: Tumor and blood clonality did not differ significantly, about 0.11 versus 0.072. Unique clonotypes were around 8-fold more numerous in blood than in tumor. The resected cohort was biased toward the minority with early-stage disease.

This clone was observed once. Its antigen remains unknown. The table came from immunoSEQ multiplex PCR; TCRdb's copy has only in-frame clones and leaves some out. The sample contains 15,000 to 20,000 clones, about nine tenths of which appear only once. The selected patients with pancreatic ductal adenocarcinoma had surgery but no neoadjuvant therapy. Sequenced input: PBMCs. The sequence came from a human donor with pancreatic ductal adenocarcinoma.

The CDR3 reads CASSQGGPSGNTIYF. CDR3 DNA: TGTGCCAGCAGTCAAGGGGGCCCCTCTGGAAACACCATATATTTT. The chain carries TRBV28 and TRBJ1-3; 7 nucleotides align to TRBD1. V shed 5 bases and J 0 bases; nucleotides not matched to a gene: 4. Germline CDR1 reads MDHEN; CDR2 reads SYDVKM. This CDR3 region has 15 residues.